This T cell receptor beta chain came from a study of shared clonotypes between healthy human individuals (TCRdb year 2020). About the study as a whole: A couple of women and three men aged 18 to 49 years were included in the cohort. Libraries were prepared and TCR repertoires were sequenced by different laboratories using diverse techniques, in order to increase sequencing depth and limit assay-specific biases. To estimate repertoire size and how much clonotype sharing occurs between individuals, the study deeply sequenced the blood TCR repertoires of about five healthy adults. For each donor, three plates each were used for CD4 naive and CD4 memory, two plates were used for CD8 naive, and one plate was used for CD8 memory. Leukapheresis yielded between about 0.85 and 9 billion PBMCs per donor.

As concerns this clone: There is no known antigen for this receptor. Base qualities are missing; no much larger clone stands one base away.

TCR CDR3 regions were amplified from genomic DNA by multiplex PCR using the deep immunoSEQ assay. Genomic DNA extracted from each cell subset was distributed evenly over all wells of several immunoSEQ 96-well plates, and each plate served as one replicate. For sorted subsets, approximately 200 ng of genomic DNA, equivalent to around 29,000 T cell genomes, went into each replicate PCR. Purified libraries were measured with a Qubit 3.0 fluorometer, size-checked on a Bioanalyzer 2100, and measured again with the KAPA Library Quantification kit. Every immunoSEQ 96-well plate was sequenced on a separate single-read 150-cycle Illumina NextSeq 550 flow cell. In the original analysis: The immunoSEQ output contained only junctional sequences without quality scores, so filtering could not match that applied to full-length reads. To assign V/J genes and CDR3, sequences were annotated against IMGT germline references using PyIR, a Python wrapper for IgBLAST v1.9. Reads were removed for weak V/J assignments (E-value above 1e-6), missing CDR3, stop codons, out-of-frame junctions, or ambiguous translated residues. V3J clonotypes were defined by identical inferred V gene, J gene, and CDR3 amino acid sequence. Percentage overlap between repertoires was calculated by dividing the number of shared unique clonotypes by the size of the smaller repertoire. RTK rarefaction, the Chao1 estimator, and Recon v2.1 estimates of unobserved clonotypes were used to assess repertoire richness. Generation probabilities were computed with OLGA for all TCRbeta clonotypes obtained by the gDNA method from several donors. In TCRdb, the immuneACCESS table is reduced to in-frame sequences with V and J assigned. These tables do not hold every clone; where another copy was compared, an unresolved V gene accounts for under half, and the others remain unexplained. From that table come the V and J calls and clone size; the DNA was used to work out D and trimming. In this sample the table shows hundreds of thousands of clones, less than 98% of which occur a single time. Roughly 0.055% of the sample is taken by the ten largest.

Trimming leaves V shorter by 4 bases and J shorter by 4 bases, with the junction holding 12 bases beyond the gene matches. There are 17 amino acids in the CDR3, from cysteine to phenylalanine inclusive. The DNA shown is the 51-base CDR3, in frame from base 1. CDR1 and CDR2 were assigned from the germline V gene as MDHEN and SYDVKM. Donors were healthy HIV-negative adults with no recently reported acute infections or vaccinations. All donors were Caucasian adults living in Nashville, Tennessee, USA. CD4+ T cells were enriched by magnetic negative selection, after which naive cells were positively selected on CD45RA and the negative fraction was taken as the memory subset. Blood was obtained by leukapheresis, after which PBMCs were separated by Ficoll-Histopaque density gradient centrifugation and cryopreserved in liquid nitrogen vapor phase. Analytical flow cytometry was used to check the purity and quantity of every magnetically sorted T cell population. From each sorted fraction, genomic DNA was isolated and quantified by UV absorbance on a Nanodrop 2000c.

Results the study describes overall, beyond this receptor: Sampling was limited to blood, and TCR repertoires in tissue likely differ from TCR repertoires in blood. Incomplete sequencing was indicated by rarefaction of sorted-subset datasets, despite the large sequencing depth. Clonotypes shared by all four sorted-subset donors showed higher generation probabilities than non-shared clonotypes. Because the study included a small number of donors, the genetic and exposure-history diversity represented was limited. Pairwise subsampling indicated that sequencing depth was expected to affect the degree of clonotype sharing among donors. When several donors were compared, the shared fraction of clonotypes was roughly 5% for naive CD4, less than 4% for naive CD8, 2% to 2.5% for memory CD4, and around 0.37% for memory CD8. Larger estimated clonotype richness was generally found for naive subsets than for memory subsets.

The V and J segments used are TRBV28 and TRBJ1-2, and 10 junctional nucleotides match TRBD1. This sequence was found in a woman younger than 45 in good health. Sequencing was performed on naive CD4+ T cells sorted from blood. This specimen's cell subset or site label, per the study, means: CD45RA+ positively selected. The DNA is as follows: TGTGCCAGCAGTTCCGGACAGGGGGGGGATATAGGCTATGGCTACACCTTC. The encoded protein is CASSSGQGGDIGYGYTF.